These 29 T cell receptor beta chains originate from one sample sequenced in a study of cytomegalovirus exposure and HLA in healthy donors. Produced via immunoSEQ multiplex PCR; TCRdb's table is partial and in-frame only. The sample has some 240,000 clones, around 86% seen once. Material for sequencing was PBMCs. The source is a woman aged 25 to 39 in good health and CMV-seropositive.

This clone was seen a few times. The chain couples TRBV29-1 to TRBJ2-4; 8 nucleotides align to TRBD2. Losses at the gene ends were 3 bases for V and 3 bases for J; bases not matched to a gene: 10. Germline V CDR1 and CDR2: SQVTM, ANQGSEA. This CDR3 region has 16 residues. The CDR3 nucleotides read TGCAGCGTTGAGATACTAGCGGAAAGGGGCAAAAACATTCAGTACTTC. Translating gives CSVEILAERGKNIQYF. The complete variable domain, with remaining parts taken from reference TRBV29-1 and TRBJ2-4, reads SAVISQKPSRDICQRGTSLTIQCQVDSQVTMMFWYRQQPGQSLTLIATANQGSEATYESGFVIDKFPISRPNLTFSTLTVSNMSPEDSSIYLCSVEILAERGKNIQYFGAGTRLSVL.

The chain combines TRBV6-5 with TRBJ1-1; 7 bases line up with TRBD1. The CDR3 spans 13 residues. Germline V gene sequence: CDR1 MNHEY, CDR2 SVGAGI. V dropped 2 bases and J dropped 10; count of bases not matched to a gene: 7. Here the CDR3 DNA reads TGTGCCAGCAGTTACATCAGGGGGAGCGTAGCTTTCTTT. Translation: CASSYIRGSVAFF.

This chain uses TRBV5-6 with TRBJ2-1; 9 bases agree with TRBD2. Trimming cost V 0 bases and J 4 bases; bases outside gene matches: 14. This CDR3 spans 19 amino acids. CDR1 and CDR2 from the germline V gene are SGHDT and YYEEEE. The CDR3 bases are TGTGCCAGCAGCTTGGGGCCCAGGGGAGCTAGCGGGATTTACAATGAGCAGTTCTTC. Encoded protein: CASSLGPRGASGIYNEQFF.

This chain joins TRBV7-2 and TRBJ2-3; D call uncertain. The CDR3 is made up of 15 amino acids. Trimming shortened V by 0 bases and J by 3 bases, and 10 bases separated the two germline ends. In germline, CDR1 is SGHTA, CDR2 FQGNSA. CDR3 nucleotide sequence: TGTGCCAGCAGCTTAGCGCTAGGTCTGACAGATACGCAGTATTTT. It codes for CASSLALGLTDTQYF.

The chain links TRBV10-3 to TRBJ1-2; 7 nucleotides line up with TRBD1. V lost 7 bases and J lost 6; bases outside the gene matches: 14. The CDR3 spans 15 residues. Germline values: CDR1 ENHRY, CDR2 SYGVKD. In nucleotides, the CDR3 is TGTGCCATCACCCCGACAGGGTTGTTCGGCAATGGCTACACCTTC. Translated, it gives CAITPTGLFGNGYTF.

This clone was recorded only once. The CDR3 sequence is CASSAGLAGETQYF. CDR3 sequence (DNA): TGTGCCAGCAGCGCGGGACTAGCGGGAGAGACCCAGTACTTC. The rearrangement joins TRBV13 to TRBJ2-5; 12 nucleotides agree with TRBD2. Germline V gene sequence: CDR1 PRHDT, CDR2 FYEKMQ (reference sequence). Germline trimming cut 5 bases from V and 4 bases from J; bases unmatched to any gene: 2. The CDR3 covers 14 residues.

This clone was observed a handful of times. V and J are TRBV9 and TRBJ2-7, with 8 positions matching TRBD2. Trimming removed 3 bases from V and 11 bases from J; junction bases left unmatched: 13. CDR3 length: 14 amino acids. Germline CDR1 and CDR2: SGDLS and YYNGEE. The CDR3 bases are TGTGCCAGCAGCGCTGAGGGGGGGAGCGGGAGAAAGTACTTC. It codes for CASSAEGGSGRKYF. Filled out from reference TRBV9 and TRBJ2-7, the complete variable domain reads DSGVTQTPKHLITATGQRVTLRCSPRSGDLSVYWYQQSLDQGLQFLIQYYNGEERAKGNILERFSAQQFPDLHSELNLSSLELGDSALYFCASSAEGGSGRKYFGPGTRLTVT.

This chain links TRBV27 with TRBJ2-5; 11 nucleotides align to TRBD2. Germline lookup yields CDR1 MNHEY and CDR2 SMNVEV (reference sequence). J gave up 2 bases and V 2 bases, and 7 bases lay outside the gene matches. The CDR3 is made up of 17 amino acids. Here the CDR3 reads CASSLGVAGGSQETQYF. The CDR3 nucleotides read TGTGCCAGCAGTTTAGGGGTAGCGGGAGGGTCACAAGAGACCCAGTACTTC.

A single count supports this clone. The chain carries TRBV6-1 and TRBJ2-1; 8 positions match TRBD2. Germline CDR1 is MNHNS and CDR2 is SASEGT. This CDR3 comprises 16 residues. With V trimmed by 4 bases and J by 7 bases, 12 bases remained unmatched. CDR3 sequence reads: CASSGRGAGGNNEQFF. For the CDR3, the DNA is TGTGCCAGCAGTGGTCGTGGGGCGGGAGGCAATAATGAGCAGTTCTTC.

The CDR3 is CASRTTSGDYSYNEQFF. The DNA of the CDR3 is TGTGCCAGCAGGACGACTAGCGGGGACTACTCCTACAATGAGCAGTTCTTC. The rearrangement links TRBV27 to TRBJ2-1; TRBD2 matches at 11 bases. Trimming cost V 6 bases and J 0 bases; bases outside gene matches: 7. The CDR3 sequence is 17 residues long. The germline gives CDR1 MNHEY, CDR2 SMNVEV (reference sequence).

This chain links TRBV5-1 with TRBJ2-3; no clear D. There are 14 residues in the CDR3. V gave up 5 bases and J gave up 0 bases, with 10 bases separating them. Per germline, CDR1 SGHRS and CDR2 YFSETQ. The CDR3 loop is CASREPTSTDTQYF. The DNA of the CDR3 is TGCGCCAGCAGGGAGCCTACTAGCACAGATACGCAGTATTTT. Looking up the rest from reference TRBV5-1 and TRBJ2-3 gives the full variable domain: KAGVTQTPRYLIKTRGQQVTLSCSPISGHRSVSWYQQTPGQGLQFLFEYFSETQRNKGNFPGRFSGRQFSNSRSEMNVSTLELGDSALYLCASREPTSTDTQYFGPGTRLTVL.

This chain links TRBV27 with TRBJ1-2, with 9 bases lining up with TRBD1. The V segment lost 2 bases and the J segment 8 bases; nucleotides outside the gene matches: 12. This CDR3 is 16 amino acids long. CDR1 is MNHEY and CDR2 is SMNVEV in the germline V gene (reference sequence). The CDR3 region is CASSLSPGTGIVGYTF. DNA for the CDR3: TGTGCCAGCAGTTTAAGTCCGGGGACAGGGATCGTCGGCTACACCTTC.

The rearrangement uses TRBV10-3 and TRBJ2-1; 7 bases map to TRBD1. From germline, CDR1 is ENHRY and CDR2 SYGVKD. CDR3 length: 15 amino acids. V gave up 1 base and J gave up 4 bases; unmatched junction bases: 4. The CDR3 DNA is TGTGCCATCAGTGAGTTCTTGGGACAGTACAATGAGCAGTTCTTC. This codes for CAISEFLGQYNEQFF.

This sequence joins TRBV5-1 and TRBJ1-3; 7 bases map to TRBD1. The CDR3 runs to 15 residues. Trimming took 0 bases from V and 8 from J; bases not matched to a gene: 8. The germline V gene encodes CDR1 SGHRS and CDR2 YFSETQ. CDR3 bases: TGCGCCAGCAGCTTGGAAGGGGGCTGGGGTGACACCATATATTTT. The encoded protein is CASSLEGGWGDTIYF.

V and J are TRBV15 and TRBJ2-2, with a possible D match to TRBD2 (5 bases). This CDR3 spans 12 amino acids. Germline lookup yields CDR1 LNHNV and CDR2 YYDKDF (reference sequence). Trimming removed 5 bases from V and 7 bases from J, with 8 bases in between. The chain's CDR3 is CATSPAGGELFF. Written as DNA, the CDR3 is TGTGCCACCAGCCCTGCGGGCGGGGAGCTGTTTTTT.

The chain joins TRBV11-3 to TRBJ2-7; maybe TRBD2 (6 bases). CDR3 length: 15 amino acids. CDR1 is SGHNT, CDR2 YENEEA, per germline. Trimming took off 1 base at V and 3 bases at J, with 13 bases between the two ends. The CDR3 region is CASSLGVAAYYEQYF. The CDR3 DNA sequence: TGTGCCAGCAGCTTAGGGGTAGCGGCCTACTACGAGCAGTACTTC.

The V and J genes are TRBV5-1 and TRBJ2-3; 7 positions agree with TRBD1. Germline V gene lookup returns CDR1 SGHRS and CDR2 YFSETQ. The length of the CDR3 is 15 residues. Germline trimming cut 5 bases from V and 1 base from J; bases unmatched to any gene: 7. This CDR3 reads CASRPTGTGTDTQYF. The CDR3, as DNA: TGCGCCAGCAGGCCAACCGGGACAGGCACAGATACGCAGTATTTT.

This clone turned up a few times. The sample carries other DNA sequences with the same CDR3. The chain links TRBV5-1 to TRBJ1-5; D not certain. Germline V gene sequence: CDR1 SGHRS, CDR2 YFSETQ. This CDR3 spans 14 amino acids. The V and J ends lost 0 bases and 3 bases respectively, with 7 bases between them. In nucleotides, the CDR3 is TGCGCCAGCAGCTTGGGCGGCAACAATCAGCCCCAGCATTTT. It codes for CASSLGGNNQPQHF.

V and J are TRBV29-1 and TRBJ2-1; perhaps TRBD2 as D (6 bases). The germline CDR1 and CDR2 sequences are SQVTM and ANQGSEA. V lost 5 bases to trimming and J lost 6 bases, with 11 bases between them. The CDR3 is 12 amino acids. CDR3 nucleotide sequence: TGCAGCGTTATCGGCGGGATCAATGAGCAGTTCTTC. It yields the protein CSVIGGINEQFF.

This CDR3 reads CSAPRGAEQYF. DNA of the CDR3: TGCAGTGCTCCCCGTGGAGCGGAGCAGTACTTC. This chain uses TRBV20-1 with TRBJ2-7; D is ambiguous. The CDR3 has 11 residues. Trimming removed 5 bases from V and 7 bases from J, with 12 bases in between. Germline CDR1 and CDR2: DFQATT and SNEGSKA (reference sequence).

V gene TRBV7-6 combines with J gene TRBJ2-1; possible D gene TRBD2, 6 bases. The CDR3 is 14 residues long. Germline CDR1 reads SGHVS; CDR2 reads FNYEAQ. Trimming shortened V by 6 bases and J by 2 bases, and 11 bases separated the two germline ends. For the CDR3, the DNA is TGTGCCAGCAGTTTGGGGGAGGCCTACAATGAGCAGTTCTTC. It translates to CASSLGEAYNEQFF.

This clone was found a few times. This chain links TRBV18 with TRBJ1-2; unclear D gene. CDR3 length: 11 amino acids. V lost 6 bases and J lost 4, with 6 bases in between. CDR1 is KGHSH and CDR2 is LQKENI in the germline V gene. The CDR3 is CASSSSYGYTF. As DNA, the CDR3 is TGTGCCAGCTCCTCGAGCTATGGCTACACCTTC.

The CDR3, as DNA: TGTGCCAGCAGCTTAGCGCTAGCGTCCTCCTACGAGCAGTACTTC. The encoded protein is CASSLALASSYEQYF. This chain connects TRBV7-8 to TRBJ2-7; the D gene is possibly TRBD2 (6 bases). Germline V CDR1 and CDR2: SGHVS, FQNEAQ. The CDR3 contains 15 residues. The ends were cut back, 0 bases at V and 0 bases at J, with 9 bases in the middle.

The rearrangement uses TRBV5-1 and TRBJ2-7; a weak D match, TRBD2 (5 bases). This CDR3 has 12 amino acids. Germline V gene sequence: CDR1 SGHRS, CDR2 YFSETQ. V was cut by 4 bases and J by 6 bases, with 11 bases left in between. The CDR3: CASSPTAGEQYF. For the CDR3, the DNA is TGCGCCAGCAGCCCCACCGCGGGCGAGCAGTACTTC.

V is TRBV19 and J is TRBJ2-1; TRBD1 matches 9 bases. Germline CDR1 and CDR2: LNHDA and SQIVND (reference sequence). With 4 bases clipped from V and 14 bases from J, the junction kept 9 bases outside the gene matches. CDR3 length: 13 amino acids. The CDR3: CASSRGQGWVKFF. The CDR3 nucleotides read TGTGCCAGTAGTAGAGGACAGGGGTGGGTAAAGTTCTTC.

The gene calls are TRBV19 and TRBJ1-5, with 8 bases aligning to TRBD1. Germline V CDR1 and CDR2: LNHDA, SQIVND (reference sequence). CDR3 length: 16 residues. Trimming took 4 bases from V and 1 from J; bases not matched to a gene: 6. CDR3 region: CASSTRTGRSNQPQHF. The CDR3 coding sequence is TGTGCCAGTAGTACTAGGACAGGGAGGAGCAATCAGCCCCAGCATTTT.

The chain uses TRBV11-2 and TRBJ2-3; 13 bases are shared with TRBD2. Germline CDR1 is SGHAT and CDR2 is FQNNGV. Unmatched junction bases numbered 4, after V lost 5 bases and J lost 5 bases. This CDR3 is built from 15 residues. For the CDR3, the DNA is TGTGCCAGCAGCCCCGGGACTAGCGGGATAGATACGCAGTATTTT. Protein product: CASSPGTSGIDTQYF.

The rearrangement uses TRBV5-1 and TRBJ1-4, with D perhaps TRBD1 (6 bases). Trimming removed 4 bases from V and 5 bases from J, with 18 bases in between. In germline, CDR1 is SGHRS, CDR2 YFSETQ. CDR3 length: 16 residues. The CDR3 reads CASSPTAGAENEKLFF. As DNA, the CDR3 is TGCGCCAGCAGCCCAACGGCGGGGGCAGAGAATGAAAAACTGTTTTTT.

This chain's CDR3 is CASRYRDTSYEQYF. For the CDR3, the DNA is TGTGCCAGCAGGTACCGGGACACCTCCTACGAGCAGTACTTC. The rearrangement uses TRBV28 and TRBJ2-7, with a possible D match to TRBD1 (6 bases). The length of the CDR3 is 14 residues. Per the germline V gene, CDR1 is MDHEN and CDR2 is SYDVKM. Trimming shortened V by 6 bases and J by 0 bases, and 12 bases separated the two germline ends.